The clone carrying this TCR beta chain was seen repeatedly, ten times or more. Trimming stripped 0 bases from V and 5 bases from J, with 15 bases between. The CDR3 has 16 amino acids. Germline CDR1 and CDR2: MNHEY and SVGAGI. The data belong to a study of T-cell reconstitution after alpha-beta-depleted transplantation in children. It was with unique molecular identifiers that the TCRbeta library was prepared. TCRdb recomputed calls from the PCR reads with MiXCR, one row per CDR3 protein. The sample contains 200,000 to 250,000 distinct CDR3 sequences, around 12% of which appear only once. The V call is TRBV6-5, the J call TRBJ2-3; possible D gene TRBD2, 5 bases. This sequence originates from a human donor who donated a stem cell graft to a child with acute lymphoblastic leukemia. Sequencing used PBMCs from the stem cell graft donor, obtained from the stem cell graft. The CDR3 nucleotides are TGTGCCAGCAGTTACTCGACGCCAGGAGGAAAAGATACGCAGTATTTT. This gives the protein CASSYSTPGGKDTQYF.